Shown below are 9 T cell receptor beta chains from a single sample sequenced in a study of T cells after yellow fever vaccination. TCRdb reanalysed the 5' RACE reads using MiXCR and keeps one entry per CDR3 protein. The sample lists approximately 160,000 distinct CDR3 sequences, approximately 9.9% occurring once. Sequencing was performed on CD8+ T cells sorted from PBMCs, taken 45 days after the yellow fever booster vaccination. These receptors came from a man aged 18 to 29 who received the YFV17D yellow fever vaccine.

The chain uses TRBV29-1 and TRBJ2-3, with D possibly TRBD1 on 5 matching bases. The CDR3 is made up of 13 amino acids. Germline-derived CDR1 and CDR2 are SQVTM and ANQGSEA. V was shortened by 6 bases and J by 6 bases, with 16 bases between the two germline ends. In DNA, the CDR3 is TGCAGCGTGAATCAGGGCCACCCTGATACGCAGTATTTT. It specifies CSVNQGHPDTQYF.

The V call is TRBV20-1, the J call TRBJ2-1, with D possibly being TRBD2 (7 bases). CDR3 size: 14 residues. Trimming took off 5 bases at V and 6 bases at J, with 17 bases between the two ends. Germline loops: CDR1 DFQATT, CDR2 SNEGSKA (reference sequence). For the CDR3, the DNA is TGCAGTGCTGCACTGGGGGGGCCGGGCAATGAGCAGTTCTTC. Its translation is CSAALGGPGNEQFF.

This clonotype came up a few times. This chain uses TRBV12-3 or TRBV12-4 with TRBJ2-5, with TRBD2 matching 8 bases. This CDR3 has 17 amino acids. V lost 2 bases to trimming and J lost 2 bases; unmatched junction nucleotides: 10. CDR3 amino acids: CASSLIAGPREQETQYF. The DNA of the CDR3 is TGTGCCAGCAGTTTAATAGCGGGGCCCAGGGAGCAAGAGACCCAGTACTTC.

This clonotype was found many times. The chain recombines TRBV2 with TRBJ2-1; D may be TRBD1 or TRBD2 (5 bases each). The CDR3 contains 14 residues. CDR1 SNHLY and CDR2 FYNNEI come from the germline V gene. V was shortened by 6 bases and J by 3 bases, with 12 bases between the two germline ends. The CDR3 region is CASRGTPYYNEQFF. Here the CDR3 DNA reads TGTGCCAGCAGGGGGACGCCGTACTACAATGAGCAGTTCTTC.

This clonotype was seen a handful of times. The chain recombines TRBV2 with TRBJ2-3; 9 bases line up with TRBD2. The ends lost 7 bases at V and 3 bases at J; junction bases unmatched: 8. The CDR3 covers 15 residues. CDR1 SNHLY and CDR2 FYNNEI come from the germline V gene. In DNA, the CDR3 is TGTGCCAGCACTGGCCCTAGCGGGGCGACAGATACGCAGTATTTT. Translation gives CASTGPSGATDTQYF.

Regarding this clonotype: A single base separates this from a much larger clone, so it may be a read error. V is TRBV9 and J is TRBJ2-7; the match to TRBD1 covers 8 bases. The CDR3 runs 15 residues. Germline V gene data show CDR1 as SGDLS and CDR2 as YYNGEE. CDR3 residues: CASSPRDRIRYEQCF. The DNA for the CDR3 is TGTGCCAGCAGCCCTCGGGACAGGATTAGATACGAGCAGTGCTTC.

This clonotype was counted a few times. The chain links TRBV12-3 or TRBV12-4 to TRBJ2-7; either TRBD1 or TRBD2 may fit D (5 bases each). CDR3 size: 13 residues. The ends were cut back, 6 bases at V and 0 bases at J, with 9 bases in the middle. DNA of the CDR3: TGTGCCAGCAGAGGGGACGGCTCCTACGAGCAGTACTTC. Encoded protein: CASRGDGSYEQYF.

In DNA, the CDR3 is TGCAGCCTCTTCGAGGGGGATGGTGAGCAGTTCTTC. This codes for CSLFEGDGEQFF. This rearrangement joins TRBV29-1 to TRBJ2-1, with D possibly matching TRBD1 (6 bases). Germline values: CDR1 SQVTM, CDR2 ANQGSEA. Trimming shortened V by 8 bases and J by 9 bases, and 17 bases separated the two germline ends. This CDR3 is built from 12 residues.

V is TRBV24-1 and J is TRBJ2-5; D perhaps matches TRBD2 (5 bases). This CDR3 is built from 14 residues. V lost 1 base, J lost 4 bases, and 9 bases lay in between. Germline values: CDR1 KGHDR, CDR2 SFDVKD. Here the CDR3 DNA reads TGTGCCACCAGTGATTTTCGGGGTTCAGAGACCCAGTACTTC. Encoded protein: CATSDFRGSETQYF.